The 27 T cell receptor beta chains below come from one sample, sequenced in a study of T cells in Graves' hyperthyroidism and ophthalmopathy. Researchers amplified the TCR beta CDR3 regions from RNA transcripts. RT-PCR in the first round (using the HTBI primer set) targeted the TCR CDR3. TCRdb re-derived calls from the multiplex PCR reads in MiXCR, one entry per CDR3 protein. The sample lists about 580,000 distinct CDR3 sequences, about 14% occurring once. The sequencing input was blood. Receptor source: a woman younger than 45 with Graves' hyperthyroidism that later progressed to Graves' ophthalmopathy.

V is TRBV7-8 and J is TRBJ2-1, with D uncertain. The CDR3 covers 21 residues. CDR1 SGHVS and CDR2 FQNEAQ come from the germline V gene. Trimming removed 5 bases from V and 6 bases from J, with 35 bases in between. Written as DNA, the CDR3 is TGTGCCAGCAGCCCGACCTTTGAGACACCTAATCAGTATACCCCCCTCAATGAGCAGTTCTTC. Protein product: CASSPTFETPNQYTPLNEQFF.

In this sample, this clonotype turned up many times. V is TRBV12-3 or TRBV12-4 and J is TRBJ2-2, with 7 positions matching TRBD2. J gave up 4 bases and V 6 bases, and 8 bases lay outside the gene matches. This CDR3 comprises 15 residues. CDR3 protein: CASSPRLASTGELFF. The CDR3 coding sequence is TGTGCCAGCAGCCCAAGACTAGCTAGCACCGGGGAGCTGTTTTTT.

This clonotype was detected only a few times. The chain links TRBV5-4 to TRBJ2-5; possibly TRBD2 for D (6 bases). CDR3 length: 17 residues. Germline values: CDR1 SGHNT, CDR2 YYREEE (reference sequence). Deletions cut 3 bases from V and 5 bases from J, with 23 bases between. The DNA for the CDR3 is TGTGCCAGCAGCTGGGGCGGTGGGGGGAGTGGAGGGGAGACCCAGTACTTC. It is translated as CASSWGGGGSGGETQYF. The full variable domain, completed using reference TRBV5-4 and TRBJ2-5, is ETGVTQSPTHLIKTRGQQVTLRCSSQSGHNTVSWYQQALGQGPQFIFQYYREEENGRGNFPPRFSGLQFPNYSSELNVNALELDDSALYLCASSWGGGGSGGETQYFGPGTRLLVL.

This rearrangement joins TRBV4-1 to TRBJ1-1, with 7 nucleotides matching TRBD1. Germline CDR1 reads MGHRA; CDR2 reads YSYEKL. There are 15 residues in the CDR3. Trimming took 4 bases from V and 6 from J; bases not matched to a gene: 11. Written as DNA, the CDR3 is TGCGCCAGCAGCCGCGAAAGACAGGGAATAGCTGAAGCTTTCTTT. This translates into CASSRERQGIAEAFF.

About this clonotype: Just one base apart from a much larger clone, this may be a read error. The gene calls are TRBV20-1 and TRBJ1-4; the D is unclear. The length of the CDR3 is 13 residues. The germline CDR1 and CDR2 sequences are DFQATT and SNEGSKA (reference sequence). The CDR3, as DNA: TGCAGTACTAGAGATCGGACGAATGAAAAACTGTTTTTT. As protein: CSTRDRTNEKLFF.

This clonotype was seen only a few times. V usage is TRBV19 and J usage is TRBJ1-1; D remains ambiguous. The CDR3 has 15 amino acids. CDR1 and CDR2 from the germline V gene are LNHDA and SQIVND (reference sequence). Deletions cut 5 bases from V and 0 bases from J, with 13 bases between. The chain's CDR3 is CASSPPDGMNTEAFF. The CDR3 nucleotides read TGTGCCAGTAGTCCGCCTGACGGAATGAACACTGAAGCTTTCTTT.

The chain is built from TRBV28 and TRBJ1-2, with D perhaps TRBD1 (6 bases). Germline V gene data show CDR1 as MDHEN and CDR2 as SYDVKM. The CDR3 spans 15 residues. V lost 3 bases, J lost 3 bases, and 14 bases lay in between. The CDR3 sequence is CASSFRTAWDYGYTF. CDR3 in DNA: TGTGCCAGCAGTTTCCGGACAGCTTGGGACTATGGCTACACCTTC.

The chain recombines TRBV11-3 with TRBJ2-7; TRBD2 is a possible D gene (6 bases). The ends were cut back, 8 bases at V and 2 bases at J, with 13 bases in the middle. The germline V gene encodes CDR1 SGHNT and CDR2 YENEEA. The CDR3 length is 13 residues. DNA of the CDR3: TGTGCCAGCCGGAGCCCGGGGGCCTACGAGCAGTACTTC. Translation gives CASRSPGAYEQYF.

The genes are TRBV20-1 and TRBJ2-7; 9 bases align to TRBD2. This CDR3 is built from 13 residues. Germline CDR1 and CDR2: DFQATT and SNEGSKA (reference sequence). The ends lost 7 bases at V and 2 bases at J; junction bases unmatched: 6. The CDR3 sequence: CSGGSGSPYEQYF. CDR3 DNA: TGCAGTGGGGGTAGCGGGAGTCCCTACGAGCAGTACTTC.

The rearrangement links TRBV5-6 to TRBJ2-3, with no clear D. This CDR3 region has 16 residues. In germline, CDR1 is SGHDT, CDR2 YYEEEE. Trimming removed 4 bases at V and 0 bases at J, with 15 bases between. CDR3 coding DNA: TGTGCCAGCAGCCCAGAGTTGGCGTATAGCACAGATACGCAGTATTTT. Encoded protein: CASSPELAYSTDTQYF.

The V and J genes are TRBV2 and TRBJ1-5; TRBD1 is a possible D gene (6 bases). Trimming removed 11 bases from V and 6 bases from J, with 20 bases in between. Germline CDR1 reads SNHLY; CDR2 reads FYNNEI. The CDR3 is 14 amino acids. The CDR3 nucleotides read TGTGCCGGTGGGCCGAGACAGGAGGGTCAGCCCCAGCATTTT. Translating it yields CAGGPRQEGQPQHF. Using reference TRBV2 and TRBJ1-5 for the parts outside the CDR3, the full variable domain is EPEVTQTPSHQVTQMGQEVILRCVPISNHLYFYWYRQILGQKVEFLVSFYNNEISEKSEIFDDQFSVERPDGSNFTLKIRSTKLEDSAMYFCAGGPRQEGQPQHFGDGTRLSIL.

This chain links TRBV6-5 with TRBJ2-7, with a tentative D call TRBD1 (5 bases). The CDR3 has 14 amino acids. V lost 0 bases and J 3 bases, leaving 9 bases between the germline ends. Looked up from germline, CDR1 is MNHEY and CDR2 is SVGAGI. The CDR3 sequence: CASSYSSRDYEQYF. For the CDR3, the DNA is TGTGCCAGCAGTTACTCGAGCAGGGACTACGAGCAGTACTTC.

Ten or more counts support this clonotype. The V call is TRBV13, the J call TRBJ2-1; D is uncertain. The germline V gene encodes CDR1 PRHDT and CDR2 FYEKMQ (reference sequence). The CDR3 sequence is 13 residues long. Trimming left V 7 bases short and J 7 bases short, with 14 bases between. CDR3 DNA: TGTGCCAGCAACATTCTGGGTCGGAATGAGCAGTTCTTC. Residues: CASNILGRNEQFF.

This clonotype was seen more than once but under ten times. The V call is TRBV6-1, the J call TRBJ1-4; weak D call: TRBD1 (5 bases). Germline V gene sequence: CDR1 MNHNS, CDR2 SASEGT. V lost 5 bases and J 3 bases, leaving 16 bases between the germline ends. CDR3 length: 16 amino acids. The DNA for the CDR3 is TGTGCCAGCAGTTGGGCATGGGACCAATCTAATGAAAAACTGTTTTTT. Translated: CASSWAWDQSNEKLFF.

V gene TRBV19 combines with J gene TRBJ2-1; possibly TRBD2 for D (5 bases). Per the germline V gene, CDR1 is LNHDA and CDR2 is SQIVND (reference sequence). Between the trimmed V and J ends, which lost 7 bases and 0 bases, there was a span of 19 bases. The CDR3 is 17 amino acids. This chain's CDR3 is CASTSRGGLGSYNEQFF. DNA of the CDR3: TGTGCCAGTACTTCAAGAGGCGGACTGGGCTCCTACAATGAGCAGTTCTTC.

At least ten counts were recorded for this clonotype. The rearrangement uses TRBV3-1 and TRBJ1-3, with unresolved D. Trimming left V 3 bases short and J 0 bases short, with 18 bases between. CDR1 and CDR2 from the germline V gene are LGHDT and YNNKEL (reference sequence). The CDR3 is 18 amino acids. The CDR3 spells CASSQLRSGLSSGNTIYF. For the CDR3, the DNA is TGTGCCAGCAGCCAGCTGAGGTCAGGACTTAGCTCTGGAAACACCATATATTTT.

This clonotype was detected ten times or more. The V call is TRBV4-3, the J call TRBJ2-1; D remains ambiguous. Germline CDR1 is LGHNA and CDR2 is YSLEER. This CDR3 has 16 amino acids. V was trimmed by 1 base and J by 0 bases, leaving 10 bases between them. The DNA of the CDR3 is TGCGCCAGCAGCCAAGGCAGTTCGAGCTCCTACAATGAGCAGTTCTTC. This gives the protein CASSQGSSSSYNEQFF.

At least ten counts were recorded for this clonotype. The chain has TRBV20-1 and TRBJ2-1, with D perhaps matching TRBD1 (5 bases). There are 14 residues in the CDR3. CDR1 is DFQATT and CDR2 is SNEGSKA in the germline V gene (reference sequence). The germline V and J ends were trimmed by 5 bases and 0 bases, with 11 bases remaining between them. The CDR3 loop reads CSAEDIRSYNEQFF. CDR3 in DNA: TGCAGTGCTGAGGACATTCGCTCCTACAATGAGCAGTTCTTC.

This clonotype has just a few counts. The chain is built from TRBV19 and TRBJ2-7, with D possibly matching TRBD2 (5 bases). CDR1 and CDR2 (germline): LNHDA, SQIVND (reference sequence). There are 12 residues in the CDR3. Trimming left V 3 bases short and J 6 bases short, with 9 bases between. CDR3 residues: CASSMGVSEQYF. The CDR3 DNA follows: TGTGCCAGTAGTATGGGAGTGAGCGAGCAGTACTTC.

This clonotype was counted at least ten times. CDR3 DNA: TGTGCCAGCACTCGGACAGGAGCTAACTATGGCTACACCTTC. This translates into CASTRTGANYGYTF. V usage is TRBV27 and J usage is TRBJ1-2, with 7 bases aligning to TRBD1. J lost 0 bases, V lost 7 bases, and 5 bases had no gene match. This CDR3 spans 14 amino acids. Germline CDR1 and CDR2: MNHEY and SMNVEV (reference sequence).

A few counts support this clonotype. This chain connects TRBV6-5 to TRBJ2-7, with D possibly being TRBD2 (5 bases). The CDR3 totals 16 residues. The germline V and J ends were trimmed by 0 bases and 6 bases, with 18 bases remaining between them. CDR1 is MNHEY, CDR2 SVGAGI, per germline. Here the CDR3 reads CASSYSVSGSAGEQYF. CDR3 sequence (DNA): TGTGCCAGCAGTTACTCGGTCTCGGGCTCGGCGGGCGAGCAGTACTTC.

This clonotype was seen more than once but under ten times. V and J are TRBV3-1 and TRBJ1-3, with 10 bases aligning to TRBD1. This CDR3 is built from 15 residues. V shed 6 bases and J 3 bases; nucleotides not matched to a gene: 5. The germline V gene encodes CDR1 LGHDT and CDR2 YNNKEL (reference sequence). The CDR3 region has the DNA TGTGCCAGCAGTCGACAGGGGGCACGTGGAAACACCATATATTTT. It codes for CASSRQGARGNTIYF.

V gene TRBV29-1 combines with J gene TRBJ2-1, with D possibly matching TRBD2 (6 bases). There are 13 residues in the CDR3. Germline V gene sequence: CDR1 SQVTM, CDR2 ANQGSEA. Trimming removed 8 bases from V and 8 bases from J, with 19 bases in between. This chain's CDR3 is CSSGTSAGYEQFF. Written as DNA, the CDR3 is TGCAGCTCTGGGACTTCCGCCGGCTATGAGCAGTTCTTC.

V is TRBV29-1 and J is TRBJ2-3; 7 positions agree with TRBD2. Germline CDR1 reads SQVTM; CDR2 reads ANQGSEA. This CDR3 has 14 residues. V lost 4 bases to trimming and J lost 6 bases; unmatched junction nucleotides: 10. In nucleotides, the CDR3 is TGCAGCGTTGTAGGACTAGATTTATCGGATACGCAGTATTTT. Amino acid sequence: CSVVGLDLSDTQYF.

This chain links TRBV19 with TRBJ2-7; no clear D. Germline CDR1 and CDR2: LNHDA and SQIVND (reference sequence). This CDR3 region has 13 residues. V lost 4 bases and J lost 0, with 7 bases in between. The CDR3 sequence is CASSRVDSYEQYF. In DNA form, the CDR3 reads TGTGCCAGTAGTAGGGTGGACTCCTACGAGCAGTACTTC.

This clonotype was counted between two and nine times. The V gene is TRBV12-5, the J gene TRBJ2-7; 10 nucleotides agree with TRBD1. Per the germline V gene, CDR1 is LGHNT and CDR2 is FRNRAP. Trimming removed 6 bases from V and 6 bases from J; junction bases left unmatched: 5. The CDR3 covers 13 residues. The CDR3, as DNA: TGTGCTAGTGGCCGACAGGGGGCGGGCGAGCAGTACTTC. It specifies CASGRQGAGEQYF.

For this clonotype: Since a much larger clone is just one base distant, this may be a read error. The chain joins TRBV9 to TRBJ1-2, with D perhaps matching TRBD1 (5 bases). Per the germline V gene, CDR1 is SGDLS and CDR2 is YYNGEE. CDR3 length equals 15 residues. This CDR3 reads CASSVGEGRGYGFTF. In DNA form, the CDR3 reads TGTGCCAGCAGCGTAGGCGAGGGACGGGGCTATGGCTTCACCTTC.